These T cell receptor beta chains were read from a single sample in a study of blood T cell repertoires in COVID-19. The method was immunoSEQ multiplex PCR; TCRdb's version includes in-frame clones alone and lacks a portion of them. The sample has over 120,000 clones, 70% to 80% seen once. The sequenced sample was peripheral blood. All receptors derive from a woman at least 80 years old with active or convalescent COVID-19. The CDR3 runs from the conserved cysteine through the conserved F or W. D genes are given only for firm matches. Clone size is shown for a subset of rows, as once, few, many or a class of expanded clone.

17 TRBD1 TRBJ1-4 TRBV4-1 NA CASSQAHHGTVYEKLFF TGCGCCAGCAGCCAAGCCCACCACGGGACAGTCTATGAAAAACTGTTTTTT
14 NA TRBJ1-1 TRBV5-1 NA CASRAYQGNTEAFF TGCGCCAGCAGAGCTTATCAGGGGAACACTGAAGCTTTCTTT
16 TRBD1 TRBJ1-1 TRBV4-1 NA CASSARDRGLGTEAFF TGCGCCAGCAGCGCCCGGGACAGGGGGCTAGGCACTGAAGCTTTCTTT
12 TRBD1 TRBJ1-2 TRBV2 NA CASSEVQGHYTF TGTGCCAGCAGTGAGGTACAGGGGCACTACACCTTC
16 NA TRBJ2-1 TRBV7-3 NA CASSPRAADSYNEQFF TGTGCCAGCAGCCCCCGAGCAGCGGACTCCTACAATGAGCAGTTCTTC
15 TRBD1 TRBJ2-3 TRBV11-2 few CASSHTGVSTDTQYF TGTGCCAGCAGCCATACAGGGGTCAGCACAGATACGCAGTATTTT
12 NA TRBJ1-5 TRBV21-1 NA CASSLSGQPQHF TGTGCCAGCAGCTTATCAGGTCAGCCCCAGCATTTT
13 NA TRBJ1-1 TRBV3-1/TRBV3-2 NA CASSQGRDTEAFF TGTGCCAGCAGCCAAGGGCGGGATACTGAAGCTTTCTTT
15 NA TRBJ2-5 TRBV27 NA CASSPSAARLETQYF TGTGCCAGCAGTCCCTCAGCGGCCCGCCTAGAGACCCAGTACTTC
15 TRBD1 TRBJ1-6 TRBV5-6 NA CASSSPGQGFSPLHF TGTGCCAGCAGCTCCCCGGGACAGGGGTTTTCACCCCTCCACTTT
13 NA TRBJ1-5 TRBV12-3/TRBV12-4 few CASRRSENQPQHF TGTGCCAGCCGACGTTCGGAGAATCAGCCCCAGCATTTT
13 NA TRBJ1-1 TRBV4-3 NA CASSLTGAREAFF TGCGCCAGCAGCCTGACAGGTGCACGTGAAGCTTTCTTT
14 TRBD1 TRBJ2-5 TRBV30 NA CAWSGTGPVGTQYF TGTGCCTGGAGTGGGACAGGTCCAGTAGGGACCCAGTACTTC
15 NA TRBJ1-2 TRBV7-2 NA CASSRTLEGFYGYTF TGTGCCAGCAGCCGTACACTAGAAGGGTTCTATGGCTACACCTTC
11 TRBD1 TRBJ2-7 TRBV6-5 NA CTSGQVYEQYF TGTACCAGCGGACAGGTTTACGAGCAGTACTTC
13 NA TRBJ1-3 TRBV11-2 NA CASSPNTGNTIYF TGTGCCAGCAGCCCTAATACTGGAAACACCATATATTTT
18 TRBD1 TRBJ2-3 TRBV7-3 once CASSLTYRTGGITDTQYF TGTGCCAGCAGCTTAACGTATAGAACAGGGGGAATCACAGATACGCAGTATTTT
16 NA TRBJ1-5 TRBV19 NA CASSTRETYSNQPQHF TGTGCCAGTAGTACCCGGGAGACGTATAGCAATCAGCCCCAGCATTTT
12 NA TRBJ1-2 TRBV15 NA CATSRVGSGYTF TGTGCCACCAGCAGAGTGGGGAGCGGCTACACCTTC
14 TRBD1 TRBJ1-1 TRBV28 few CASSSGQGWTEAFF TGTGCCAGCAGTTCGGGACAGGGGTGGACTGAAGCTTTCTTT
13 TRBD2 TRBJ2-7 TRBV14 few CASSPGLGREQYF TGTGCCAGCAGCCCTGGACTAGGGAGGGAGCAGTACTTC
16 TRBD1 TRBJ1-1 TRBV6-5 NA CASSSLTGTGNTEAFF TGTGCCAGCAGTTCCTTGACCGGGACAGGGAACACTGAAGCTTTCTTT
13 NA TRBJ1-1 TRBV2 few CASRKEGSTEAFF TGTGCCAGCAGAAAGGAGGGGAGCACTGAAGCTTTCTTT
17 TRBD2 TRBJ2-1 TRBV5-1 NA CASSPPRASGEYNEQFF TGCGCCAGCAGCCCTCCCCGGGCTAGCGGGGAGTACAATGAGCAGTTCTTC
12 NA TRBJ1-1 TRBV29-1 NA CSGGQQDTEAFF TGCAGCGGGGGACAACAGGACACTGAAGCTTTCTTT
16 TRBD1 TRBJ1-1 TRBV2 NA CASSVDRVRHNTEAFF TGTGCCAGCAGTGTTGACAGGGTGAGACACAACACTGAAGCTTTCTTT
17 TRBD2 TRBJ2-7 TRBV15 NA CATSRNLAGGPTYEQYF TGTGCCACCAGCAGAAATCTAGCGGGGGGGCCAACCTACGAGCAGTACTTC
14 NA TRBJ1-1 TRBV5-1 NA CASSRMGQNTEAFF TGCGCCAGCAGCCGCATGGGGCAGAACACTGAAGCTTTCTTT
15 NA TRBJ2-7 TRBV7-8 NA CASSLEPGLTYEQYF TGTGCCAGCAGCTTAGAACCAGGGTTAACCTACGAGCAGTACTTC
13 TRBD1 TRBJ2-2 TRBV7-7 NA CASSSTGAGELFF TGTGCTAGCAGCTCTACAGGGGCCGGGGAGCTGTTTTTT
15 NA TRBJ2-5 TRBV5-1 once CASSLASRDQETQYF TGCGCCAGCAGCTTGGCGTCGAGGGACCAAGAGACCCAGTACTTC
12 NA TRBJ1-2 TRBV19 NA CASMEGYGGYTF TGTGCCAGTATGGAGGGATACGGTGGCTACACCTTC
15 TRBD1 TRBJ2-7 TRBV2 NA CASSAVTGGKYEQYF TGTGCCAGCAGTGCCGTGACAGGGGGCAAGTACGAGCAGTACTTC
17 NA TRBJ1-2 TRBV19 few CASSRQYRAHANYGYTF TGTGCCAGTAGTAGACAGTACCGGGCTCATGCTAACTATGGCTACACCTTC
16 NA TRBJ1-5 TRBV27 NA CASKGQYTLSNQPQHF TGTGCCAGCAAAGGACAGTACACTCTTAGCAATCAGCCCCAGCATTTT
12 TRBD2 TRBJ2-5 TRBV6-5 NA CASSLRGETQYF TGTGCCAGCAGTTTGCGGGGGGAGACCCAGTACTTC
13 NA TRBJ2-5 TRBV9 NA CASSVSGFGTQYF TGTGCCAGCAGCGTATCTGGTTTCGGGACCCAGTACTTC
13 TRBD1 TRBJ1-1 TRBV12-3/TRBV12-4 once CASRGTVNTEAFF TGTGCCAGCAGAGGGACAGTGAACACTGAAGCTTTCTTT
13 NA TRBJ1-1 TRBV6-5 NA CASRDPGSTEAFF TGTGCCAGCAGAGACCCAGGGTCCACTGAAGCTTTCTTT
19 TRBD1 TRBJ1-1 TRBV12-5 NA CASGLATGTGALGFTEAFF TGTGCTAGTGGTTTGGCCACCGGGACAGGGGCGTTGGGATTCACTGAAGCTTTCTTT
16 TRBD1 TRBJ1-6 TRBV5-8 NA CASSLVQGVVNSPLHF TGTGCCAGCAGCTTGGTTCAGGGGGTGGTAAATTCACCCCTCCACTTT
16 TRBD1 TRBJ1-6 TRBV5-4 few CASSSRTGGHNSPLHF TGTGCCAGCAGCTCGAGGACAGGGGGACATAATTCACCCCTCCACTTT
17 NA TRBJ1-6 TRBV28 few CASSLVLNRDKNSPLHF TGTGCCAGCAGTTTGGTTCTAAACCGGGACAAGAATTCACCCCTCCACTTT
16 NA TRBJ1-6 TRBV7-8 NA CASSLGGQGINSPLHF TGTGCCAGCAGCTTAGGTGGGCAGGGGATTAATTCACCCCTCCACTTT
16 TRBD1 TRBJ2-7 TRBV19 NA CASSIERTGGINEQYF TGTGCCAGTAGTATAGAGAGGACAGGGGGCATCAACGAGCAGTACTTC